This T cell receptor beta chain derives from a study of blood T cell repertoires in COVID-19. The CDR3 loop spans 17 amino acids. V dropped 2 bases and J dropped 2; count of bases not matched to a gene: 13. Germline CDR1 GTSNPN, CDR2 SVGIG (reference sequence). The repertoire was sequenced with immunoSEQ multiplex PCR; TCRdb's copy has only in-frame clones and lacks some. The sample yields roughly 200,000 clones, roughly 80% seen once. This sequence originates from an elderly woman with acute or convalescent COVID-19. The chain employs TRBV30 and TRBJ2-3; 7 bases fit TRBD2. The source material was peripheral blood. The CDR3 coding sequence is TGTGCCTGGAGTCCCCTTTCGGCCGCGGGAGTCACAGATACGCAGTATTTT. Protein: CAWSPLSAAGVTDTQYF.